This T cell receptor (beta chain) stems from a study of blood T cell repertoires in COVID-19. Here immunoSEQ multiplex PCR was the method, and the copy in TCRdb shows in-frame clones only, minus some. In the table there are roughly 220,000 clones, about 87% of which are singletons. Germline V gives CDR1 SGHVS, CDR2 FNYEAQ. V lost 5 bases, J lost 2 bases, and 11 bases stayed unmatched. There are 17 residues in the CDR3. V and J are TRBV7-6 and TRBJ2-5, with 10 bases that match TRBD2. This TCR was recovered from a woman in her twenties or thirties who had recovered from COVID-19. The specimen sequenced was PBMCs or T cells enriched from blood (not recorded which). In nucleotides, the CDR3 is TGTGCCAGCAGCCCACGTGGTTCTAGCGGGGGACAAGAGACCCAGTACTTC. It encodes CASSPRGSSGGQETQYF.